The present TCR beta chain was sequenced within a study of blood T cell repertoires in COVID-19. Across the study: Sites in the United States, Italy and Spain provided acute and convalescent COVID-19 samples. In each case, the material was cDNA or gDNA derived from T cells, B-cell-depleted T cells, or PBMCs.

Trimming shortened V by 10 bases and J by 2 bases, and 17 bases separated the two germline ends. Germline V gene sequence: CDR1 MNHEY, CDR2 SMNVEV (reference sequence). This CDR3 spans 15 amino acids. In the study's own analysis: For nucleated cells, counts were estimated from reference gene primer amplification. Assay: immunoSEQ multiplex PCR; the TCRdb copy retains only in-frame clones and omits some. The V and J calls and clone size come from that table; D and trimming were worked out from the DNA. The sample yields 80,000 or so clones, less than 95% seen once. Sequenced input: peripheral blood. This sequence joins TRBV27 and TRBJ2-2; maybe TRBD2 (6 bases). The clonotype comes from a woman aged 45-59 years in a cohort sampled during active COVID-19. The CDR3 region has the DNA TGTGCCACCGCCTCACTCGGACTAAACACCGGGGAGCTGTTTTTT. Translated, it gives CATASLGLNTGELFF.